The rows below give T cell receptor beta chains drawn from one sample of a study of technical replicates of blood from a few donors. Clones were read by immunoSEQ multiplex PCR, and TCRdb kept only the in-frame ones, dropping some. The table records about 59,000 clones, 90% to 95% of them present only once. The sample consisted of PBMCs. All receptors derive from a human donor in good health. Some clones in this sample may be carry-over from other donors' samples. Both conserved end residues are part of each CDR3. The D gene is left open where the match is weak. Expanded clones get a size class; other rows say once, few or many, or leave the size out.

j_gene,v_gene,d_gene,abundance,CDR3nt,CDR3aa
TRBJ2-5,TRBV9,NA,once,TGTGCCAGCAGCGTAGGGGACATCAAAAAACAAGAGACCCAGTACTTC,CASSVGDIKKQETQYF
TRBJ2-7,TRBV5-6,NA,NA,TGTGCCAGCAGCTTGGACAGGAATACCGAGCAGTACTTC,CASSLDRNTEQYF
TRBJ1-1,TRBV14,TRBD1,NA,TGTGCCAGCAGCCACGGGGACAGGGGGCTTGCGGTAGCTTTCTTT,CASSHGDRGLAVAFF
TRBJ1-6,TRBV6-5,TRBD1,NA,TGTGCCAGCAGTTACGCGGGACAGAATTCGCCCCTCCACTTT,CASSYAGQNSPLHF
TRBJ1-2,TRBV6-5,TRBD1,NA,TGTGCCAGCGCCCTCTCAACAGGGGGGGGATATGGCTACACCTTC,CASALSTGGGYGYTF
TRBJ2-1,TRBV27,TRBD2,NA,TGTGCCAGCAGTATAACTAGCGGGAGGGCCCGAAATGAGCAGTTCTTC,CASSITSGRARNEQFF
TRBJ1-6,TRBV18,TRBD1,NA,TGTGCCAGCTCACCCGACAGGGGTAGCTCCTATAATTCACCCCTCCACTTT,CASSPDRGSSYNSPLHF
TRBJ2-1,TRBV6-5,TRBD2,once,TGTGCCGTCCGACTAGCGGGGGGGGGATGGTTCTTC,CAVRLAGGGWFF
TRBJ1-1,TRBV5-1,NA,NA,TGCGCCAGCAGTCCCGCTGGCGGGTACACTGAAGCTTTCTTT,CASSPAGGYTEAFF
TRBJ1-1,TRBV30,NA,NA,TGTGCCTGGGGCGTAAGGACAGCTGGAGCTTTCTTT,CAWGVRTAGAFF
TRBJ2-7,TRBV7-8,TRBD2,NA,TGTGCCAGCAGCCCTTTTTCCGGACTAGACTACGAGCAGTACTTC,CASSPFSGLDYEQYF
TRBJ1-6,TRBV7-2,NA,NA,TGTGCCAGCAGCCGAGACAGAATTTCGCCCCTCCACTTT,CASSRDRISPLHF
TRBJ2-2,TRBV7-3,NA,NA,TGTGCCAGCAGCTCCCCGTTGAACACCGGGGAGCTGTTTTTT,CASSSPLNTGELFF
TRBJ2-1,TRBV7-8,NA,NA,TGTGCCAGCAGCCCCCCCGGGGTAGGGTACAATGAGCAGTTCTTC,CASSPPGVGYNEQFF
TRBJ2-7,TRBV19,TRBD1,NA,TGTGCCAGTAGTATAGACACGACAGGGACAAGTTCCTACGAGCAGTACTTC,CASSIDTTGTSSYEQYF
TRBJ2-5,TRBV19,TRBD1,NA,TGTGCCAGTAGTACGGACAGGGTGGAGACCCAGTACTTC,CASSTDRVETQYF
TRBJ2-4,TRBV7-9,TRBD2,NA,TGTGCCAGCACCGGAGGGGTAGCGGGAGAGCACATTCAGTACTTC,CASTGGVAGEHIQYF
TRBJ2-2,TRBV11-1,NA,NA,TGTGCCAGCAGCGAGTTTGAGAACGCCGGGGAGCTGTTTTTT,CASSEFENAGELFF
TRBJ1-1,TRBV6-6,TRBD1,NA,TGTGCCAGCAGCCTGGGACAGACTGAAGCTTTCTTT,CASSLGQTEAFF
TRBJ2-7,TRBV5-1,TRBD1,NA,TGCGCCAGCAGCTTGGGGGACAGCGTCTACGAGCAGTACTTC,CASSLGDSVYEQYF
TRBJ2-7,TRBV10-3,TRBD1,NA,TGTGCCATCAGTGCCTTCTCCCAGAGGGACAGCTACGAGCAGTACTTC,CAISAFSQRDSYEQYF
TRBJ1-5,TRBV30,TRBD1,NA,TGTGCCTGGAGTTGGGGGACAGGGATTAATCAGCCCCAGCATTTT,CAWSWGTGINQPQHF
TRBJ2-7,TRBV7-9,NA,NA,TGTGCCAGCAGCCCCGGGAGCTACGAGCAGTACTTC,CASSPGSYEQYF
TRBJ2-1,TRBV2,TRBD1,NA,TGTGCCAGCAGTATTGGGGGACAGGCGAATGAGCAGTTCTTC,CASSIGGQANEQFF
TRBJ2-1,TRBV7-3,TRBD2,NA,TGTGCCAGCAGCGAGCGGGGCCCGGGGTACAATGAGCAGTTCTTC,CASSERGPGYNEQFF
TRBJ2-1,TRBV11-3,TRBD2,NA,TGTGCCAGCAGCCTACGGGGGGGCACTTACAATGAGCAGTTCTTC,CASSLRGGTYNEQFF
TRBJ2-7,TRBV13,TRBD2,NA,TGTGCCAGCAGCCAGACCGGGAGGGTCGGGAACGAGCAGTACTTC,CASSQTGRVGNEQYF
TRBJ2-2,TRBV5-6,NA,NA,TGTGCCAGCAGTCGCTCTGCGGGCACCGGGGAGCTGTTTTTT,CASSRSAGTGELFF
TRBJ1-4,TRBV7-6,NA,once,TGTGCCAGCAGCTTAGTAACGGGATCTAATGAAAAACTGTTTTTT,CASSLVTGSNEKLFF
TRBJ2-2,TRBV5-6,NA,NA,TGTGCCAGCAGCCTGCCGCAAGGGGGCACCGGGGAGCTGTTTTTT,CASSLPQGGTGELFF
TRBJ1-1,TRBV29-1,NA,NA,TGCAGCGTTGAACTTACAGGGTTGAACACTGAAGCTTTCTTT,CSVELTGLNTEAFF
TRBJ2-2,TRBV4-3,NA,NA,TGCGCCAGCAGCCAAGATAAATACGGGGAGCTGTTTTTT,CASSQDKYGELFF
TRBJ1-1,TRBV11-2,NA,NA,TGTGCCAGCAGCTTAGAGGGCGGGGTCCGCGACGTAGCTTTCTTT,CASSLEGGVRDVAFF
TRBJ1-3,TRBV10-3,NA,NA,TGTGCCATCAGGCAAGCGGGGGGAGAGGGATCTGGAAACACCATATATTTT,CAIRQAGGEGSGNTIYF
TRBJ2-1,TRBV5-4,NA,NA,TGTGCCAGCAGCAATGGGGGGGGGCAATTCTATGAGCAGTTCTTC,CASSNGGGQFYEQFF
TRBJ2-5,TRBV30,NA,NA,TGTGCCTGGAGTGTGCCAGGACAAGAGACCCAGTACTTC,CAWSVPGQETQYF
TRBJ2-7,TRBV5-1,TRBD1,NA,TGCGCCAGCAGCCCCTCGACAGGGACGCAATACGAGCAGTACTTC,CASSPSTGTQYEQYF
TRBJ1-1,TRBV2,NA,NA,TGTGCCAGCAGACGGGAGGGACTCTGGAACACTGAAGCTTTCTTT,CASRREGLWNTEAFF
TRBJ2-5,TRBV12-5,NA,NA,TGTGCTAGTGGTTTGGATCTCTTCGGAGAACAAGAGACCCAGTACTTC,CASGLDLFGEQETQYF
TRBJ2-6,TRBV18,NA,NA,TGTGCCAGCTCACGAGAGACAGGAGCTTCTGGGGCCAACGTCCTGACTTTC,CASSRETGASGANVLTF
TRBJ2-4,TRBV5-1,TRBD2,NA,TGCGCCAGCAGCTTGTCTCCGGGACTAGCGGAGCCCTGGGACATTCAGTACTTC,CASSLSPGLAEPWDIQYF
TRBJ2-7,TRBV27,TRBD1,NA,TGTGCCAGCAGATTTCAGGGGGCATACGAGCAGTACTTC,CASRFQGAYEQYF
TRBJ2-7,TRBV7-9,NA,NA,TGTGCCAGCAGCTTAGTCAGGGGCGAGCAGTACTTC,CASSLVRGEQYF
TRBJ1-5,TRBV2,NA,NA,TGTGCCAGCAGTTGGGACTCTGGAGGAGTTCAGCCCCAGCATTTT,CASSWDSGGVQPQHF
TRBJ1-5,TRBV6-1,TRBD1,NA,TGTGCCAGCAGTATAGACAGGGCTGGACAGGTTCCCCAGCATTTT,CASSIDRAGQVPQHF
TRBJ2-3,TRBV7-3,TRBD2,NA,TGTGCCAGCAGTCTGACTAGCGCAGATACGCAGTATTTT,CASSLTSADTQYF
TRBJ1-1,TRBV30,NA,NA,TGTGCCTGGTATAAACCGGGAGGGCGGACTGAAGCTTTCTTT,CAWYKPGGRTEAFF
TRBJ2-2,TRBV4-3,TRBD2,NA,TGCGCCAGCAGCCAAGGGACTAGCGGGAGAATACGGCCCGGGGAGCTGTTTTTT,CASSQGTSGRIRPGELFF
TRBJ2-1,TRBV7-9,TRBD1,once,TGTGCCAGCAGCTTAGGGGGGACAGGGTTCGATGAGCAGTTCTTC,CASSLGGTGFDEQFF
TRBJ1-2,TRBV10-3,NA,NA,TGTGCCACTGGGCAGGCATTCTATGGCTACACCTTC,CATGQAFYGYTF
TRBJ2-7,TRBV18,NA,NA,TGTGCCAGCTCAGAAGAGGGCTACGAGCAGTACTTC,CASSEEGYEQYF
TRBJ2-7,TRBV5-1,TRBD1,NA,TGCGCCAGCAGCTTGATGGGACAGGGCCCCTACGAGCAGTACTTC,CASSLMGQGPYEQYF
TRBJ2-2,TRBV30,NA,NA,TGTGCCTGGAGTTACAGTGACGGGGAGCTGTTTTTT,CAWSYSDGELFF
TRBJ2-7,TRBV11-1,TRBD2,NA,TGTGCCAGCAGCCTCGGGACTAGCGGGAGCTCCTACGAGCAGTACTTC,CASSLGTSGSSYEQYF
TRBJ2-1,TRBV15,NA,NA,TGTGCCACCAGCAGAGGGGCCCGGGAGCAGTTCTTC,CATSRGAREQFF
TRBJ1-3,TRBV5-1,TRBD1,NA,TGCGCCAGCAGCTTGGAGGGCAGGGGGCCAGGAAACACCATATATTTT,CASSLEGRGPGNTIYF
TRBJ2-1,TRBV4-3,TRBD2,NA,TGCGCCAGCAGCCGAGAGACCTGGACTAGCGGGGACAGCTCCTACAATGAGCAGTTCTTC,CASSRETWTSGDSSYNEQFF
TRBJ2-6,TRBV7-3,TRBD2,NA,TGTGCCAGCAGCGAACGCGCGGGGGCTGGGGCCAACGTCCTGACTTTC,CASSERAGAGANVLTF